This passage covers 27 T cell receptor beta chains from one sample sequenced in a study of blood T cell repertoires in COVID-19 (dated by TCRdb to about 2020). Libraries were prepared through the immunoSEQ multiplex PCR assay. Here the immuneACCESS table is served through TCRdb, limited to in-frame sequences with V and J called. Missing clones are a known gap in these copies; in checked studies unresolved V genes cover under half, and the rest lacks a known reason. The table for this sample lists some 99,000 clones; around 90% of them were counted only once. The top ten constitute 4.2% of the sample. Sequencing input: peripheral blood. Source of these receptors: a human donor with COVID-19, enrolled during active disease. The donor label of this sample is uncertain.

The chain employs TRBV11-3 and TRBJ1-5; 9 nucleotides agree with TRBD1. V lost 1 base and J lost 1; bases outside the gene matches: 2. There are 16 residues in the CDR3. The germline CDR1 and CDR2 sequences are SGHNT and YENEEA. This chain's CDR3 is CASSLGGTGSNQPQHF. The DNA for the CDR3 is TGTGCCAGCAGCTTAGGTGGGACAGGGAGCAATCAGCCCCAGCATTTT.

The chain has TRBV18 and TRBJ2-1, with D perhaps TRBD2 (5 bases). Germline loops: CDR1 KGHSH, CDR2 LQKENI. V lost 4 bases, J lost 4 bases, and 11 bases lay in between. The CDR3 has 14 residues. The CDR3 loop is CASSHPPGYNEQFF. The CDR3 bases are TGTGCCAGCTCACACCCGCCGGGGTACAATGAGCAGTTCTTC.

The CDR3 nucleotides read TGTGCCAGCAGTGATGTGGGGGGGCTGCTGAATTCACCCCTCCACTTT. This sequence encodes CASSDVGGLLNSPLHF. The chain couples TRBV2 to TRBJ1-6; D might be TRBD1 (6 bases). Germline CDR1 is SNHLY and CDR2 is FYNNEI. With 3 bases removed from V and 7 bases from J, the gap between germline ends came to 16 bases. The CDR3 is 16 amino acids.

This chain uses TRBV7-6 with TRBJ1-4, with D uncertain. The CDR3 runs 16 residues. With 4 bases removed from V and 4 bases from J, the gap between germline ends came to 16 bases. CDR1 and CDR2 (germline): SGHVS, FNYEAQ. CDR3 DNA sequence: TGTGCCAGCAGCTCCGCCCCTATAGATGGTAATGAAAAACTGTTTTTT. Amino acid sequence: CASSSAPIDGNEKLFF.

The table lists this clone with a count of one. This sequence joins TRBV4-1 and TRBJ1-1; a possible D gene is TRBD1 (6 bases). The CDR3 runs 14 residues. Trimming took off 4 bases at V and 5 bases at J, with 14 bases between the two ends. The germline gives CDR1 MGHRA, CDR2 YSYEKL. CDR3 sequence: CASSRRGLETEAFF. In DNA, the CDR3 is TGCGCCAGCAGCCGCAGGGGATTAGAAACTGAAGCTTTCTTT.

V usage is TRBV10-3 and J usage is TRBJ2-1; 11 bases are shared with TRBD2. The CDR3 consists of 16 residues. In germline, CDR1 is ENHRY, CDR2 SYGVKD. V shed 1 base, J shed 5 bases, and the junction held 4 bases outside the gene matches. This chain's CDR3 is CAISEWTSGLDNEQFF. CDR3 in DNA: TGTGCCATCAGTGAGTGGACTAGCGGGCTCGACAATGAGCAGTTCTTC.

The J gene is TRBJ1-6, the V gene TRBV9; D is undetermined. The CDR3 is 14 amino acids. The germline V gene has CDR1 SGDLS and CDR2 YYNGEE. V was cut by 0 bases and J by 7 bases, with 8 bases left in between. The CDR3 nucleotides read TGTGCCAGCAGCGTAGAAACGGAGAATTCACCCCTCCACTTT. Translating it yields CASSVETENSPLHF.

The chain carries TRBV12-5 and TRBJ2-7; 9 bases are a match to TRBD1. The CDR3 is 16 amino acids. Germline trimming cut 0 bases from V and 3 bases from J; bases unmatched to any gene: 6. The V gene's germline CDR1 is LGHNT and CDR2 FRNRAP. The CDR3 coding sequence is TGTGCTAGTGGTTTGGTGGAGGGGACAGGGATCTACGAGCAGTACTTC. It codes for CASGLVEGTGIYEQYF.

The chain has TRBV24-1 and TRBJ2-7; 9 nucleotides match TRBD1. Germline V gene sequence: CDR1 KGHDR, CDR2 SFDVKD. This CDR3 comprises 14 residues. With V trimmed by 3 bases and J by 3 bases, 2 bases remained unmatched. CDR3 amino acids: CATSDPDRGYEQYF. For the CDR3, the DNA is TGTGCCACCAGTGATCCGGACAGGGGCTACGAGCAGTACTTC.

The CDR3 bases are TGTGCCAGCAGTAGCCCGGGACAGGGAGGAAACACCATATATTTT. This encodes CASSSPGQGGNTIYF. The gene calls are TRBV27 and TRBJ1-3, with 9 bases lining up with TRBD1. The germline V gene encodes CDR1 MNHEY and CDR2 SMNVEV (reference sequence). The CDR3 runs 15 residues. J was trimmed by 4 bases and V by 5 bases; bases with no gene match: 6.

The CDR3 is CASSTGTGRKIEAFF. DNA for the CDR3: TGTGCCAGCAGCACCGGGACAGGTCGAAAAATTGAAGCTTTCTTT. The gene calls are TRBV9 and TRBJ1-1; 8 nucleotides agree with TRBD1. The CDR3 spans 15 residues. Trimming took 4 bases from V and 7 from J; bases not matched to a gene: 12. CDR1 SGDLS and CDR2 YYNGEE come from the germline V gene. The variable domain in full, with the rest retrieved from reference TRBV9 and TRBJ1-1, is DSGVTQTPKHLITATGQRVTLRCSPRSGDLSVYWYQQSLDQGLQFLIQYYNGEERAKGNILERFSAQQFPDLHSELNLSSLELGDSALYFCASSTGTGRKIEAFFGQGTRLTVV.

The chain is built from TRBV19 and TRBJ2-3, with 7 bases identical to TRBD2. Germline CDR1 and CDR2: LNHDA and SQIVND (reference sequence). The V segment lost 8 bases and the J segment 3 bases; nucleotides outside the gene matches: 8. The CDR3 has 14 residues. CDR3 region: CASGGVEWTDTQYF. For the CDR3, the DNA is TGTGCCAGTGGGGGGGTAGAATGGACAGATACGCAGTATTTT.

This chain joins TRBV3-1 (or the pseudogene TRBV3-2) and TRBJ2-1; possibly TRBD2 for D (6 bases). V lost 5 bases to trimming and J lost 9 bases, with 17 bases between them. The CDR3 is 14 residues long. CDR1 is LGHDT and CDR2 is YNNKEL in the germline V gene (reference sequence). CDR3 nucleotide sequence: TGTGCCAGCAGCTCGGGACTGGGGATACGTGAGCAGTTCTTC. Translated: CASSSGLGIREQFF.

Ten or more counts support this clone. The J gene is TRBJ2-7, the V gene TRBV10-3, with D possibly being TRBD2 (5 bases). CDR1 and CDR2 from the germline V gene are ENHRY and SYGVKD. This CDR3 is 15 amino acids long. With 3 bases removed from V and 3 bases from J, the gap between germline ends came to 15 bases. CDR3: CAISDTGWGIYEQYF. CDR3 nucleotide sequence: TGTGCCATCAGTGACACGGGGTGGGGTATCTACGAGCAGTACTTC.

The rearrangement joins TRBV5-1 to TRBJ2-2, with TRBD1 matching 8 bases. V lost 4 bases to trimming and J lost 4 bases; unmatched junction nucleotides: 6. CDR3 length: 15 amino acids. The germline CDR1 and CDR2 sequences are SGHRS and YFSETQ. Written as DNA, the CDR3 is TGCGCCAGCAGCGCGGACAGGGTCCGCACCGGGGAGCTGTTTTTT. Translating it yields CASSADRVRTGELFF.

The chain couples TRBV18 to TRBJ2-1; possibly TRBD2 for D (7 bases). The V and J ends lost 3 bases and 7 bases respectively, with 16 bases between them. The CDR3 spans 15 residues. Germline assignment: CDR1 KGHSH and CDR2 LQKENI. CDR3 in DNA: TGTGCCAGCTCACCCCTTGGGGAGGGGGTAAATGAGCAGTTCTTC. Translated: CASSPLGEGVNEQFF.

The V gene is TRBV28, the J gene TRBJ2-6, with TRBD1 as a possible D gene (6 bases). This CDR3 comprises 16 residues. The ends were cut back, 5 bases at V and 2 bases at J, with 13 bases in the middle. Germline V gene lookup returns CDR1 MDHEN and CDR2 SYDVKM. CDR3 region: CASSPTGPPGANVLTF. CDR3 nucleotide sequence: TGTGCCAGCAGTCCCACAGGGCCTCCTGGGGCCAACGTCCTGACTTTC. The variable domain in full, completed from reference TRBV28 and TRBJ2-6, reads DVKVTQSSRYLVKRTGEKVFLECVQDMDHENMFWYRQDPGLGLRLIYFSYDVKMKEKGDIPEGYSVSREKKERFSLILESASTNQTSMYLCASSPTGPPGANVLTFGAGSRLTVL.

V usage is TRBV3-1 (or the pseudogene TRBV3-2) and J usage is TRBJ1-2; 8 bases map to TRBD1. V was pared by 3 bases and J by 6 bases, with 3 bases of the junction left unmatched. The germline CDR1 and CDR2 sequences are LGHDT and YNNKEL (reference sequence). The CDR3 totals 13 residues. The chain's CDR3 is CASSQQGADGYTF. CDR3 DNA: TGTGCCAGCAGCCAGCAGGGGGCGGATGGCTACACCTTC.

This clone is a singleton in its sample. This chain links TRBV29-1 with TRBJ1-1; D is unclear. Looked up from germline, CDR1 is SQVTM and CDR2 is ANQGSEA. This CDR3 contains 12 residues. V was cut by 2 bases and J by 5 bases, with 9 bases left in between. CDR3 bases: TGCAGCGTTGAAATCGGTGTTACTGAAGCTTTCTTT. Protein product: CSVEIGVTEAFF.

The chain uses TRBV1 and TRBJ1-6; the table gives TRBD1 as D, unverified against the DNA. TRBV1 is assigned pseudogene status. CDR3 length: 17 residues. Here the CDR3 reads CTSSQSGQQIPNSPLHF. The DNA of the CDR3 is TGCACCAGCAGCCAAAGCGGACAGCAAATTCCTAATTCACCCCTCCACTTT.

DNA for the CDR3: TGTGCCATCAGTGAGTACCGCGGGGGCCGAGGAGGGGCCAACGTCCTGACTTTC. Its protein product is CAISEYRGGRGGANVLTF. The V and J genes are TRBV10-3 and TRBJ2-6; D is possibly TRBD2 (7 bases). V gave up 1 base and J gave up 4 bases, with 17 bases separating them. CDR3 length equals 18 residues. Per germline, CDR1 ENHRY and CDR2 SYGVKD.

The J gene is TRBJ1-2, the V gene TRBV7-2; D uncertain. The CDR3 spans 15 residues. V was cut by 0 bases and J by 3 bases, with 11 bases left in between. Germline lookup yields CDR1 SGHTA and CDR2 FQGNSA. The CDR3 bases are TGTGCCAGCAGCTTAGCGGGCACAGACCACTATGGCTACACCTTC. Translation: CASSLAGTDHYGYTF.

This chain links TRBV4-1 with TRBJ2-7; 9 nucleotides match TRBD1. Germline V gene sequence: CDR1 MGHRA, CDR2 YSYEKL. The length of the CDR3 is 15 residues. The trim removed 3 bases at V and 3 bases at J, leaving 6 bases unmatched. The CDR3 sequence: CASSHPGTGIYEQYF. As DNA, the CDR3 is TGCGCCAGCAGCCACCCCGGGACAGGGATCTACGAGCAGTACTTC.

The V call is TRBV20-1, the J call TRBJ1-5; D is unclear. This CDR3 has 14 residues. Germline assignment: CDR1 DFQATT and CDR2 SNEGSKA (reference sequence). Trimming cost V 3 bases and J 3 bases, with 12 bases left between them. The CDR3 DNA reads TGCAGTGCTAGTCGGGTGGTGGCCAATCAGCCCCAGCATTTT. Translated: CSASRVVANQPQHF.

The J gene is TRBJ2-7, the V gene TRBV3-1 (or the pseudogene TRBV3-2); 8 nucleotides line up with TRBD1. The CDR3 covers 14 residues. J was trimmed by 9 bases and V by 0 bases; bases with no gene match: 7. Germline loops: CDR1 LGHDT, CDR2 YNNKEL (reference sequence). The CDR3 DNA is TGTGCCAGCAGCCAAGATCCGGGACAGGTCGTGCAGTACTTC. The encoded protein is CASSQDPGQVVQYF.

The chain is built from TRBV9 and TRBJ2-5, with 7 bases that match TRBD2. The CDR3 is 14 residues long. Germline V gene lookup returns CDR1 SGDLS and CDR2 YYNGEE. The ends lost 0 bases at V and 3 bases at J; junction bases unmatched: 2. CDR3 DNA sequence: TGTGCCAGCAGCGTAGGGGGAGGGGAAGAGACCCAGTACTTC. It is translated as CASSVGGGEETQYF.

V and J are TRBV12-3 or TRBV12-4 and TRBJ2-7; perhaps TRBD1 as D (5 bases). This CDR3 has 13 residues. V gave up 5 bases and J gave up 2 bases, with 10 bases separating them. The CDR3 nucleotides read TGTGCCAGCAGTGCTCGGACACCCTACGAGCAGTACTTC. It is translated as CASSARTPYEQYF.